The present T cell receptor beta chain was sequenced within a study of T cells after yellow fever vaccination. Study-wide results and limits: Overlap between CD4 and CD8 compartments was detected for a small share of clonotypes. Repertoires obtained by FACS sorting could include abundant clonotypes that entered as contaminants from the bulk population.

The table lists this clonotype with a few counts. Its antigen is still unknown. TCRdb itself ran the 5' RACE reads through MiXCR, one entry per CDR3 protein. The sample includes 95,000 to 100,000 distinct CDR3 sequences, about 6% of them seen just once. CDR3 length: 16 amino acids. Germline values: CDR1 LGHDT, CDR2 YNNKEL (reference sequence). V gave up 0 bases and J gave up 2 bases; unmatched junction bases: 5. The material sequenced was CD8+ T cells sorted from PBMCs, taken 10 days after the yellow fever booster vaccination. The chain recombines TRBV3-1 with TRBJ2-5; 8 bases line up with TRBD2. This clonotype was sampled from a man in his late teens or twenties who received the YFV17D yellow fever vaccine. CDR3: CASSQEVASGQETQYF. CDR3 DNA sequence: TGTGCCAGCAGCCAAGAGGTGGCTAGCGGGCAAGAGACCCAGTACTTC.